This T cell receptor beta chain comes out of a study of cytomegalovirus exposure and HLA in healthy donors. The CDR3 loop spans 12 amino acids. CDR1 SEHNR and CDR2 FQNEAQ come from the germline V gene (reference sequence). V was clipped by 5 bases and J by 9 bases, with 11 bases between them. With 60 Vbeta and 13 Jbeta primers, the PCR was carried out. Sequenced by immunoSEQ multiplex PCR; TCRdb stores in-frame clones only, minus some. Its table lists under 60,000 clones. The V gene is TRBV7-9, the J gene TRBJ2-1; D gene unclear. Sequences were obtained from PBMCs. The sequence was collected from a woman aged 25-40 years in good health and CMV-seropositive. CDR3: CASSRIEREQFF. As DNA, the CDR3 is TGTGCCAGCAGCCGCATCGAGCGTGAGCAGTTCTTC.